This TCR beta chain originates from a study of cytomegalovirus exposure and HLA in healthy donors (dated by TCRdb to between 2016 and 2019). Notes on the research overall: According to a later analysis, one platform produced both the roughly 130 validation repertoires and the 720 or so repertoires of the first cohort. The study aimed to test whether signatures of past pathogen exposure could be identified by cataloging public T cell receptors. Besides the first cohort of approximately 670 subjects, a separate validation cohort made up of roughly 120 different subjects was used. To predict cytomegalovirus infection status, the study brought together high-throughput TCR immunosequencing, statistical association of individual TCRs with disease status, and machine learning.

Reading from cysteine to phenylalanine, the CDR3 counts 14 amino acids. Here the CDR3 DNA is all that survives: 42 bases in frame from base 1. Sequences LGHNA (CDR1) and YSLEER (CDR2) are obtained from the germline V gene. Trimming takes 0 bases from V and 6 bases from J, and the germline ends sit 12 bases apart. Libraries were made using the immunoSEQ multiplex PCR assay. Per the original workflow: To diagnose cytomegalovirus status from the catalog of TCR beta chain sequences, a statistical classification framework was built. Entries here come from immuneACCESS through TCRdb and include only in-frame sequences with V and J called. Some clones fail to appear in such tables; in the studies checked, an unresolved V gene covers under half of the shortfall, and the cause of the remainder is unknown. That table gives V, J and clone size, and the DNA gave D and trimming. This sample is represented by under 200,000 clones; around 88% of them were singletons. The leading ten clones occupy around 2.1% of the sample.

Remarks on this clone: The specificity of this receptor is unknown. No quality values exist for individual bases; no much larger clone is one base distant.

Here is what the overall study found, with its caveats: Of the cluster scores, about 94% were above 0 in a later analysis, which found that TCRs clustered in the first cohort also tended to co-occur in the approximately 130 validation repertoires. A total of 150 to 200 TCR beta chains were listed by the study as associated with cytomegalovirus. The classifier was reported to diagnose cytomegalovirus status with high specificity and sensitivity in both the original cohort and the validation cohort. In vitro tests confirmed that a few of the cytomegalovirus-associated TCR beta chains recognize cytomegalovirus antigens. The validation cohort had no HLA typing available for a later analysis, so co-occurrence within that cohort was assessed over all 130 or so repertoires. Most TCR sequences were observed very rarely across donors, whereas some public TCRs were present in many individuals. The authors suggested that the approach could potentially be generalized to other disease states and immunological phenotypes.

The donors belonged to the validation cohort of 120 subjects, which was separate from the roughly 670-subject first cohort. The receptor's source is a woman under 30 in good health and CMV-seronegative. Sequences were obtained from PBMCs. The V gene is TRBV4-3 and the J gene is TRBJ2-7; TRBD2 is a weak D gene call, 6 bases matching. The nucleotide sequence is given as TGCGCCAGCAGCCAAGATAAAAGCGGGCGCGAGCAGTACTTC. This gives the protein CASSQDKSGREQYF.